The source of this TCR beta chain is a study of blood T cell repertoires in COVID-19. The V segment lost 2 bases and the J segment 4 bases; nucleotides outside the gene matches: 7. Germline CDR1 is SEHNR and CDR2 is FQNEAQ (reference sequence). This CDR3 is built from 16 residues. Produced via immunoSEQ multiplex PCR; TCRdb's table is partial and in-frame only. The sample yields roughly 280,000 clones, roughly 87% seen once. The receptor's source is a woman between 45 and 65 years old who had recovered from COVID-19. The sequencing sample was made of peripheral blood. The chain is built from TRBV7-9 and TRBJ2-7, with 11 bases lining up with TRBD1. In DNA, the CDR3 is TGTGCCAGCAGCTTAACTGCCGGGACAGGGGGGTACGAGCAGTACTTC. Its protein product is CASSLTAGTGGYEQYF.